The source of this T cell receptor beta chain is a study of blood T cell repertoires in COVID-19. In the authors' workflow: Using reference gene primer amplification, nucleated cell counts were estimated. Sequenced by immunoSEQ multiplex PCR; TCRdb stores in-frame clones only, minus some. That table is the source of V, J and clone size, and D and trimming were worked out from the DNA. The sample yields under 250,000 clones, 80% to 85% seen once. This clone is a singleton in its sample. This TCR was sampled from a man over 45 with active or convalescent COVID-19. Sequencing used peripheral blood.

The CDR3 is CSVVRGLAKNIQYF. The CDR3 DNA reads as TGCAGCGTTGTTAGGGGGCTGGCCAAAAACATTCAGTACTTC. This sequence joins TRBV29-1 and TRBJ2-4; 7 nucleotides match TRBD1. Germline lookup yields CDR1 SQVTM and CDR2 ANQGSEA. V lost 4 bases to trimming and J lost 1 base; unmatched junction nucleotides: 4. CDR3 length: 14 residues.